Listed below are T cell receptor beta chains from one sample, sequenced in a study of blood T cells in healthy people across ages. Each CDR3 protein is one row after TCRdb ran MiXCR on the 5' RACE reads. The table lists about 1.8 million distinct CDR3 sequences, approximately 50% of them singletons, with over 2% in the top ten. The sample taken for sequencing was blood. All receptors come from a woman aged 40 to 50 in good health. The CDR3 runs from the conserved cysteine through the conserved F or W. D genes are given only for firm matches. Clone size is shown for a subset of rows, as once, few, many or a class of expanded clone.

CSVEVVERGGKKETQYF	TGCAGCGTTGAAGTCGTAGAGCGGGGGGGGAAGAAAGAGACCCAGTACTTC	TRBV29-1	TRBJ2-5	TRBD2	few
CAGSQGLARETQYF	TGTGCCGGCAGCCAAGGACTAGCGCGAGAGACCCAGTACTTC	TRBV5-5	TRBJ2-5	TRBD2	few
CATSRILGSSGANVLTF	TGTGCCACCAGCAGAATCCTAGGTAGCTCTGGAGCCAACGTCCTGACTTTC	TRBV15	TRBJ2-6	.	.
CSARVFLKNTDTQYF	TGCAGTGCTAGGGTTTTCCTGAAAAACACAGATACGCAGTATTTT	TRBV20-1	TRBJ2-3	.	.
CASSMGERFF	TGTGCCAGTAGTATGGGTGAGCGGTTCTTC	TRBV19	TRBJ2-1	.	.
CASSDGGSGFF	TGTGCCAGCTCCGACGGGGGGTCGGGGTTCTTC	TRBV11-2	TRBJ2-1	TRBD2	.
CSARGTGQGADTQYF	TGCAGTGCTAGAGGGACGGGACAGGGAGCAGATACGCAGTATTTT	TRBV20-1	TRBJ2-3	TRBD1	.
CASSDGQEPTYEQFF	TGTGCCAGCAGCGATGGACAGGAGCCAACTTATGAGCAGTTCTTC	TRBV2	TRBJ2-1	TRBD1	.
CASSATGKQETQYF	TGTGCCAGCAGCGCGACAGGGAAGCAAGAGACCCAGTACTTC	TRBV11-3	TRBJ2-5	TRBD1	.
CASSLTTVGSTQYF	TGTGCCAGCAGCTTAACGACGGTAGGGTCGACGCAGTATTTT	TRBV7-3	TRBJ2-3	.	.
CASSQPLPGQGIYEQYF	TGCGCCAGCAGCCAGCCACTACCGGGACAGGGTATTTACGAGCAGTACTTC	TRBV5-1	TRBJ2-7	TRBD1	few
CASSLDPRNPVQYF	TGTGCCAGTAGCTTAGATCCCCGCAACCCCGTTCAGTACTTC	TRBV7-2	TRBJ2-4	.	few
CASSEAWPRGTEAFF	TGTGCCAGCAGTGAAGCTTGGCCAAGGGGTACCGAAGCTTTCTTT	TRBV2	TRBJ1-1	.	.
CASSYQGTADGYTF	TGTGCCAGCAGTTACCAAGGGACAGCGGATGGCTACACCTTC	TRBV6-5	TRBJ1-2	TRBD1	.
CSVQPTGYTF	TGCAGCGTGCAGCCGACTGGCTACACCTTC	TRBV29-1	TRBJ1-2	.	.
CASSFGGGVADTQYF	TGTGCCAGCAGCTTTGGCGGGGGTGTCGCAGATACGCAGTATTTT	TRBV7-2	TRBJ2-3	TRBD2	.
CASKRGFYSNQPQHF	TGTGCCAGCAAGAGAGGATTCTATAGCAATCAGCCCCAGCATTTT	TRBV6-5	TRBJ1-5	.	few
CATSNWTHGDEQFF	TGTGCCACCAGCAACTGGACGCATGGGGATGAGCAGTTCTTC	TRBV15	TRBJ2-1	.	.
CASSGRGISTDTQYF	TGTGCCAGCAGCGGCAGGGGCATAAGCACAGATACGCAGTATTTT	TRBV7-2	TRBJ2-3	.	.
CASSSQRDSLNYGYTF	TGTGCCAGCAGTTCACAGAGGGACAGTCTTAACTATGGCTACACCTTC	TRBV12-3/TRBV12-4	TRBJ1-2	TRBD1	.
CASSLFTGGTQPQHF	TGTGCCAGCAGCTTGTTTACAGGGGGCACTCAGCCCCAGCATTTT	TRBV5-5	TRBJ1-5	TRBD1	.
CASSTGALRGETQYF	TGTGCCAGCAGCACCGGGGCTTTGAGGGGAGAGACCCAGTACTTC	TRBV7-9	TRBJ2-5	.	few
CASSHKTDPYEQYF	TGCGCCAGCAGCCACAAGACAGACCCCTACGAGCAGTACTTC	TRBV4-1	TRBJ2-7	.	few
CSARVPDNQPQHF	TGCAGTGCTAGAGTGCCAGATAATCAGCCCCAGCATTTT	TRBV20-1	TRBJ1-5	.	few
CARSPTPTYEQYF	TGTGCCCGCAGTCCAACCCCCACCTACGAGCAGTACTTC	TRBV12-3/TRBV12-4	TRBJ2-7	.	once
CASSFVGGGVTDTQYF	TGTGCCAGCAGCTTCGTAGGTGGCGGGGTCACAGATACGCAGTATTTT	TRBV7-2	TRBJ2-3	.	.
CASSRTSGGASTGELFF	TGCGCCAGCAGCCGGACTAGCGGGGGGGCGAGCACCGGGGAGCTGTTTTTT	TRBV5-1	TRBJ2-2	TRBD2	few
CATTTPGQRGEGEQYF	TGTGCCACCACTACTCCGGGACAGAGGGGAGAGGGTGAGCAGTACTTC	TRBV15	TRBJ2-7	TRBD1	.
CASSSRLAGPDTQYF	TGTGCCAGCAGCTCCCGACTAGCGGGGCCCGATACGCAGTATTTT	TRBV12-1	TRBJ2-3	.	once
CASSSQKEARNEQFF	TGTGCCAGCAGTTCCCAGAAGGAAGCGAGGAATGAGCAGTTCTTC	TRBV6-5	TRBJ2-1	.	.
CASSLLSIGRETQYF	TGTGCCAGCAGTTTACTCTCCATTGGTAGGGAGACCCAGTACTTC	TRBV27	TRBJ2-5	.	many
CASSVNSLGAQGYGYTF	TGTGCCAGCAGCGTAAATTCCTTGGGGGCACAGGGCTATGGCTACACCTTC	TRBV9	TRBJ1-2	.	few
CASSTLAGTSTQYF	TGTGCCAGCAGTACCCTAGCGGGAACCAGTACGCAGTATTTT	TRBV6-5	TRBJ2-3	TRBD2	.
CASSASPTGGTEAFF	TGTGCCAGCAGCGCAAGCCCGACAGGTGGCACTGAAGCTTTCTTT	TRBV7-3	TRBJ1-1	.	few
CSAIPGLGEETQYF	TGCAGTGCTATCCCGGGACTCGGGGAAGAGACCCAGTACTTC	TRBV20-1	TRBJ2-5	.	.